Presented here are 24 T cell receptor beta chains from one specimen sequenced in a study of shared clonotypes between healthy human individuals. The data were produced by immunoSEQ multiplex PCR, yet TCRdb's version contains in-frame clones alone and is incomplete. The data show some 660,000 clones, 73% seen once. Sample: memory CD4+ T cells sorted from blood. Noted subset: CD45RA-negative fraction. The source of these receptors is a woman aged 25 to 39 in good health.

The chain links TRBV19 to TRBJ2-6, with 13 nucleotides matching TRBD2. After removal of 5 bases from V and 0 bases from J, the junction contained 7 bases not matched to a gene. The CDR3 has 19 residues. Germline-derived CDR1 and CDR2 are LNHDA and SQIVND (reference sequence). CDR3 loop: CASSRGLAGDGSGANVLTF. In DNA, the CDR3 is TGTGCCAGTAGTCGAGGACTAGCGGGAGACGGCTCTGGGGCCAACGTCCTGACTTTC. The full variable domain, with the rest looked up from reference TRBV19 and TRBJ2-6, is DGGITQSPKYLFRKEGQNVTLSCEQNLNHDAMYWYRQDPGQGLRLIYYSQIVNDFQKGDIAEGYSVSREKKESFPLTVTSAQKNPTAFYLCASSRGLAGDGSGANVLTFGAGSRLTVL.

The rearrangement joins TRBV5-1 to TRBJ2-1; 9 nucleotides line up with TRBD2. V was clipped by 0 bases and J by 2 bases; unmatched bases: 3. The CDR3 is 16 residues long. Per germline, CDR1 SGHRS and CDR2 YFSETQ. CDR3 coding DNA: TGCGCCAGCAGCTTGGTACGCGGGAGGGCCTACAATGAGCAGTTCTTC. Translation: CASSLVRGRAYNEQFF.

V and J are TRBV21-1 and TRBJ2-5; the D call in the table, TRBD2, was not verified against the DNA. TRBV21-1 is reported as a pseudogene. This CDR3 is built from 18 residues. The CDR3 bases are TGTGCCGAATCACCTATTACGAGGACTAGCGGGAGGAGGGAGACCCAGTACTTC. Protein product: CAESPITRTSGRRETQYF.

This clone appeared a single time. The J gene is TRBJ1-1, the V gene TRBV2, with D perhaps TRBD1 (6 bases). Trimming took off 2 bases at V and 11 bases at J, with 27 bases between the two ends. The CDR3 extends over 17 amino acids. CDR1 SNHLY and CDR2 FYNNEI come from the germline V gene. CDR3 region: CASSEREARLSVTGAFF. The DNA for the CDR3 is TGTGCCAGCAGTGAAAGGGAGGCCCGCCTATCCGTTACAGGGGCTTTCTTT.

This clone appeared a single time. CDR3 bases: TGCGCCAGCAGCCCTGCTTTGCAGGGGGCATCCTACGAGCAGTACTTC. This gives the protein CASSPALQGASYEQYF. The chain carries TRBV4-1 and TRBJ2-7, with TRBD1 matching over 8 bases. Germline V gene data show CDR1 as MGHRA and CDR2 as YSYEKL. V lost 4 bases and J lost 1; bases outside the gene matches: 9. The CDR3 spans 16 residues.

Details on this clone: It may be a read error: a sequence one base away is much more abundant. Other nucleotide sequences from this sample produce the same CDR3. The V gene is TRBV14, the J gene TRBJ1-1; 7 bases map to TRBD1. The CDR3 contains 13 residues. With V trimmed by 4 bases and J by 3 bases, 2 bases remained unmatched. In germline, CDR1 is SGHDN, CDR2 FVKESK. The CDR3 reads CASSRQGDTEAFF. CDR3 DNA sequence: TGTGCCAGCAGCCGACAGGGTGACACTGAAGCTTTCTTT.

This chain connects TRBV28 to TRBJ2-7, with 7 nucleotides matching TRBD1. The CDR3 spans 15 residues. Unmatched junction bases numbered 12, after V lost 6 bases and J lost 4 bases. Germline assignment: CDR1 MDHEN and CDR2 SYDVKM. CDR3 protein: CASSRGRGRFYEQYF. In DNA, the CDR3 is TGTGCCAGCAGCCGGGGTAGGGGGCGCTTTTACGAGCAGTACTTC.

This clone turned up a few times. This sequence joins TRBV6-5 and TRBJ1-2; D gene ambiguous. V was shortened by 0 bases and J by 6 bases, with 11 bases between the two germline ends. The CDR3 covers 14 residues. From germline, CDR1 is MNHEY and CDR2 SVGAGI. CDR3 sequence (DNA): TGTGCCAGCAGTTACTCTTCCAGAGAGGATGGCTACACCTTC. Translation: CASSYSSREDGYTF.

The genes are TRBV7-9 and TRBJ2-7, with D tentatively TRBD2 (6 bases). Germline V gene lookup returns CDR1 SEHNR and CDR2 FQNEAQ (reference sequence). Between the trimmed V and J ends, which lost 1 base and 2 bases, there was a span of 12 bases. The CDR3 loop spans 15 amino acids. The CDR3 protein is CASSLGASEPYEQYF. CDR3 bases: TGTGCCAGCAGCTTAGGTGCTAGCGAACCCTACGAGCAGTACTTC. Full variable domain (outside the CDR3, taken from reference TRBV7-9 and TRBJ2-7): DTGVSQNPRHKITKRGQNVTFRCDPISEHNRLYWYRQTLGQGPEFLTYFQNEAQLEKSRLLSDRFSAERPKGSFSTLEIQRTEQGDSAMYLCASSLGASEPYEQYFGPGTRLTVT.

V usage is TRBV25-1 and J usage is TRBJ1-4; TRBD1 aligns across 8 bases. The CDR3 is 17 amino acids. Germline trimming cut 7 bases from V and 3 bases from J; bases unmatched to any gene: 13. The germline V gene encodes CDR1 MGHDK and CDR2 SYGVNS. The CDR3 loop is CASTDRASSGANEKLFF. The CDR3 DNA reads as TGTGCCAGCACGGACAGGGCAAGTTCAGGTGCTAATGAAAAACTGTTTTTT. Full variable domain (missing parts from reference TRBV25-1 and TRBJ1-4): EADIYQTPRYLVIGTGKKITLECSQTMGHDKMYWYQQDPGMELHLIHYSYGVNSTEKGDLSSESTVSRIRTEHFPLTLESARPSHTSQYLCASTDRASSGANEKLFFGSGTQLSVL.

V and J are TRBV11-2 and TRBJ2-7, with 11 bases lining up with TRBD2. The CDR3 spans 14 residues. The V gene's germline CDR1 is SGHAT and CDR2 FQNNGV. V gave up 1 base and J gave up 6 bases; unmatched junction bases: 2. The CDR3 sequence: CASSLALAGAEQYF. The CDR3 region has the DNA TGTGCCAGCAGCTTAGCACTAGCGGGAGCCGAGCAGTACTTC.

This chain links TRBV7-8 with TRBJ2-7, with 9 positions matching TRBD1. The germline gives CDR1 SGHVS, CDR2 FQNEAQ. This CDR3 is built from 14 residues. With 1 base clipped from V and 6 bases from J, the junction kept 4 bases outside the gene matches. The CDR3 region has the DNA TGTGCCAGCAGCTTAGGGGACAGGGTCGGCGAGCAGTACTTC. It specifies CASSLGDRVGEQYF.

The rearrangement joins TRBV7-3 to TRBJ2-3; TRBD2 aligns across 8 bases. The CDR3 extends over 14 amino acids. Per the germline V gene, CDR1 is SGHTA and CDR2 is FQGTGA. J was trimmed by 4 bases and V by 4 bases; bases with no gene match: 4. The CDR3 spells CASSSAGAADTQYF. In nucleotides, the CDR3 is TGTGCCAGCAGCTCAGCGGGAGCCGCAGATACGCAGTATTTT.

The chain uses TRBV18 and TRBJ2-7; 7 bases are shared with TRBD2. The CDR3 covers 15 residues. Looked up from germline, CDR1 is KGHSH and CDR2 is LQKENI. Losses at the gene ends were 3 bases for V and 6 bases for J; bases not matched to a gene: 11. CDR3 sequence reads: CASSPRRKGGSEQYF. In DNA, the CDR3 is TGTGCCAGCTCACCGCGGCGAAAAGGCGGGAGCGAGCAGTACTTC.

The CDR3 region is CASSSGLQSEKLFF. DNA of the CDR3: TGCGCCAGCAGCTCCGGACTGCAGAGTGAAAAACTGTTTTTT. V is TRBV5-1 and J is TRBJ1-4; unclear D gene. From germline, CDR1 is SGHRS and CDR2 YFSETQ. The CDR3 sequence is 14 residues long. The ends were cut back, 3 bases at V and 7 bases at J, with 13 bases in the middle.

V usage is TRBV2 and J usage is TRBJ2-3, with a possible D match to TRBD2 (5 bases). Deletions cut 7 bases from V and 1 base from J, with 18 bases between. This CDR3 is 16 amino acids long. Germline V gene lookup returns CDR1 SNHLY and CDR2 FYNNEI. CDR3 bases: TGTGCCAGCACCCCCACTCTGGGAGAGGGCACAGATACGCAGTATTTT. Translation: CASTPTLGEGTDTQYF.

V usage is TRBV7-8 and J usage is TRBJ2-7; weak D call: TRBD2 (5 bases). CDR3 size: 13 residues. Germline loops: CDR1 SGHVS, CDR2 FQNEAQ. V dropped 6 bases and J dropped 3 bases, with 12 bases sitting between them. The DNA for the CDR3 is TGTGCCAGCAGTCGACCCCGGGACTACGAGCAGTACTTC. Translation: CASSRPRDYEQYF.

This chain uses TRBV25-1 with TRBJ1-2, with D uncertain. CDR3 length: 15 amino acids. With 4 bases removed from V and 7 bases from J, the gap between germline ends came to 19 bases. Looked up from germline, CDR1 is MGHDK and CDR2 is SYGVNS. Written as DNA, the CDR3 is TGTGCCAGCAGTGTCACTGCGGTGGAGCAGATTGGCTACACCTTC. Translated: CASSVTAVEQIGYTF.

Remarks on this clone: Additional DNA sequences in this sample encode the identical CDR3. The chain's CDR3 is CASSLGDRDTEAFF. The CDR3 nucleotides are TGCGCCAGCAGCTTGGGTGACAGGGACACTGAAGCTTTCTTT. The rearrangement links TRBV5-1 to TRBJ1-1; 7 positions match TRBD1. Germline V gene sequence: CDR1 SGHRS, CDR2 YFSETQ. The ends lost 0 bases at V and 3 bases at J; junction bases unmatched: 2. CDR3 length: 14 amino acids.

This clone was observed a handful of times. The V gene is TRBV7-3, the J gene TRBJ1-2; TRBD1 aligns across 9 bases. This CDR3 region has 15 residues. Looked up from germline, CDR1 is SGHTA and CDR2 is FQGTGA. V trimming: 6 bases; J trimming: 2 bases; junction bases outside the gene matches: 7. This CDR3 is CASRGQGTRNYGYTF. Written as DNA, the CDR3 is TGTGCCAGCAGGGGACAGGGAACGAGAAACTATGGCTACACCTTC.

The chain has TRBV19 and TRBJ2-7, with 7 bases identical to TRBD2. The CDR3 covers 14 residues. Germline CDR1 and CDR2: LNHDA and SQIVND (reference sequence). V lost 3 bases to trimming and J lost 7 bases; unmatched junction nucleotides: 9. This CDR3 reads CASSIGSGTGEQYF. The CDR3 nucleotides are TGTGCCAGTAGTATTGGCAGCGGGACGGGGGAGCAGTACTTC.

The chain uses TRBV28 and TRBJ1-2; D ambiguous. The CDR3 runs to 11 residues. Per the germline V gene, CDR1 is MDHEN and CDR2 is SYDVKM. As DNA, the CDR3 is TGTGCGGTCCGCTCCCTCTATGGCTACACCTTC. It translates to CAVRSLYGYTF.

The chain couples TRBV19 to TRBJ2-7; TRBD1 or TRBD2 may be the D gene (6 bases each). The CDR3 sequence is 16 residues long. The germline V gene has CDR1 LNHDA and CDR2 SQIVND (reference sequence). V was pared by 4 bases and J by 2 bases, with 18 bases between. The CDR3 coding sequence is TGTGCCAGTAGTAGAGCATTGGCAGGGGAGGCCTACGAGCAGTACTTC. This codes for CASSRALAGEAYEQYF.

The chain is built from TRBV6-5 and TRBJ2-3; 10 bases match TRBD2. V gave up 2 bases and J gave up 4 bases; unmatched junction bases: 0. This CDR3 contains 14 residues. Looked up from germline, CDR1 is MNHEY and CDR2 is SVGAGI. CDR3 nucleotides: TGTGCCAGCAGTTACCTAGCGGGAGCAGATACGCAGTATTTT. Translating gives CASSYLAGADTQYF.